This entry lists 22 T cell receptor beta chains sequenced from one sample in a study of tumor T cells in aggressive B-cell lymphoma. TCRdb's table, derived via immunoSEQ multiplex PCR, lists solely in-frame clones and lacks some. The sample has roughly 11,000 clones; 75% to 90% are singletons. The sequenced sample was tumor tissue. These receptors were taken from an adult with diffuse large B cell lymphoma.

This sequence joins TRBV20-1 and TRBJ2-5, with TRBD2 matching 7 bases. The DNA end lines up better with TRBJ2-7; the J call may be wrong. CDR1 and CDR2 (germline): DFQATT, SNEGSKA (reference sequence). The CDR3 totals 11 residues. CDR3 loop: CSARTSVEQYF. For the CDR3, the DNA is TGCAGTGCCAGAACTAGCGTCGAGCAGTACTTC.

The chain has TRBV19 and TRBJ2-1, with D possibly being TRBD2 (5 bases). This CDR3 is built from 17 residues. V lost 6 bases, J lost 4 bases, and 22 bases lay in between. Germline values: CDR1 LNHDA, CDR2 SQIVND (reference sequence). The CDR3 DNA follows: TGTGCCAGTAGCCTTCGGGGTAGCCTTGTCGTGTACAATGAGCAGTTCTTC. It is translated as CASSLRGSLVVYNEQFF.

The chain carries TRBV18 and TRBJ2-1; 8 positions match TRBD1. The CDR3 is made up of 15 amino acids. The germline CDR1 and CDR2 sequences are KGHSH and LQKENI. V lost 2 bases and J lost 6; bases outside the gene matches: 6. The DNA for the CDR3 is TGTGCCAGCTCACCAACGAGACAGGGGATCAATGAGCAGTTCTTC. Its protein product is CASSPTRQGINEQFF.

The chain uses TRBV12-5 and TRBJ1-1, with a tentative D call TRBD1 (5 bases). CDR1 is LGHNT, CDR2 FRNRAP, per germline. The CDR3 spans 13 residues. V was shortened by 5 bases and J by 4 bases, with 11 bases between the two germline ends. The CDR3 is CASGQGGTTEAFF. CDR3 nucleotides: TGTGCTAGTGGTCAAGGAGGGACCACTGAAGCTTTCTTT.

V and J are TRBV11-2 and TRBJ2-1, with 8 positions matching TRBD1. Unmatched junction bases numbered 5, after V lost 3 bases and J lost 4 bases. Germline V gene data show CDR1 as SGHAT and CDR2 as FQNNGV. The length of the CDR3 is 15 residues. The CDR3 sequence is CASSFETGDYNEQFF. CDR3 bases: TGTGCCAGCAGCTTTGAGACAGGGGATTACAATGAGCAGTTCTTC.

This chain links TRBV9 with TRBJ2-7; 9 bases line up with TRBD1. The CDR3 extends over 13 amino acids. V was pared by 0 bases and J by 11 bases, with 6 bases of the junction left unmatched. Germline loops: CDR1 SGDLS, CDR2 YYNGEE. The CDR3 sequence is CASSVESGTGKYF. The CDR3 DNA reads TGTGCCAGCAGCGTAGAATCCGGGACAGGGAAGTACTTC.

The chain joins TRBV6-1 to TRBJ2-1; 8 positions agree with TRBD2. CDR1 is MNHNS, CDR2 SASEGT, per germline. The ends lost 0 bases at V and 2 bases at J; junction bases unmatched: 3. The CDR3 length is 16 residues. The CDR3, as DNA: TGTGCCAGCAGTGAAGCGCTTAGCGGGACCTACAATGAGCAGTTCTTC. Translation gives CASSEALSGTYNEQFF.

V gene TRBV14 combines with J gene TRBJ2-3; TRBD2 aligns across 9 bases. Germline V gene sequence: CDR1 SGHDN, CDR2 FVKESK. The ends lost 1 base at V and 0 bases at J; junction bases unmatched: 8. There are 18 residues in the CDR3. CDR3 sequence reads: CASSQVFGLAFSTDTQYF. The CDR3 DNA reads as TGTGCCAGCAGCCAAGTTTTCGGACTAGCGTTTAGCACAGATACGCAGTATTTT.

Here the CDR3 reads CASSPESSGHYEQYF. Here the CDR3 DNA reads TGTGCCAGCAGCCCTGAGTCTAGCGGTCACTACGAGCAGTACTTC. V and J are TRBV4-2 and TRBJ2-7; 7 bases align to TRBD2. CDR3 length: 15 amino acids. V shed 4 bases and J 3 bases; nucleotides not matched to a gene: 9. CDR1 and CDR2 (germline): LGHNA, YNFKEQ.

V is TRBV29-1 and J is TRBJ2-7, with 10 bases fitting TRBD2. The CDR3 has 13 residues. CDR1 and CDR2 (germline): SQVTM, ANQGSEA. Trimming cost V 4 bases and J 2 bases; bases outside gene matches: 2. For the CDR3, the DNA is TGCAGCGTTGGACTAGCGGGCCCCTACGAGCAGTACTTC. Translation: CSVGLAGPYEQYF.

This rearrangement joins TRBV30 to TRBJ1-4; D possibly corresponds to TRBD1 (5 bases). CDR3 size: 15 residues. Germline lookup yields CDR1 GTSNPN and CDR2 SVGIG (reference sequence). V lost 3 bases and J lost 6, with 17 bases in between. Here the CDR3 DNA reads TGTGCCTGGAGACAGCCGGGACTCGGTGATGAAAAACTGTTTTTT. It specifies CAWRQPGLGDEKLFF. Based on the CDR3 plus reference TRBV30 and TRBJ1-4, the full variable domain is SQTIHQWPATLVQPVGSPLSLECTVEGTSNPNLYWYRQAAGRGLQLLFYSVGIGQISSEVPQNLSASRPQDRQFILSSKKLLLSDSGFYLCAWRQPGLGDEKLFFGSGTQLSVL.

The CDR3 DNA sequence: TGCGCCAGCAGTAGGGCGGGAGGAGCCTACGAGCAGTACTTC. This gives the protein CASSRAGGAYEQYF. V and J are TRBV5-1 and TRBJ2-7, with TRBD2 matching 8 bases. The CDR3 runs 14 residues. The V gene end was trimmed by 5 bases and the J gene end by 2 bases; junction bases not matched to a gene: 6. Germline-derived CDR1 and CDR2 are SGHRS and YFSETQ.

The chain combines TRBV19 with TRBJ1-5; D ambiguous. The CDR3 covers 15 residues. The V gene's germline CDR1 is LNHDA and CDR2 SQIVND (reference sequence). The ends were cut back, 2 bases at V and 11 bases at J, with 19 bases in the middle. The CDR3 DNA reads as TGTGCCAGTAGTATACCCACGGAGGCTTCCAGTTCCCAGCATTTT. Translating it yields CASSIPTEASSSQHF.

J is TRBJ2-5 and V is TRBV28, with D unresolved. Germline assignment: CDR1 MDHEN and CDR2 SYDVKM. The CDR3 has 11 residues. Deletions cut 3 bases from V and 5 bases from J, with 4 bases between. The CDR3 loop is CASSFRETQYF. The DNA of the CDR3 is TGTGCCAGCAGTTTTCGGGAGACCCAGTACTTC.

This clone was detected only once. The chain links TRBV7-9 to TRBJ2-3; 9 bases line up with TRBD2. CDR1 and CDR2 from the germline V gene are SEHNR and FQNEAQ (reference sequence). V was pared by 4 bases and J by 3 bases, with 14 bases of the junction left unmatched. CDR3 length: 18 amino acids. CDR3: CASSSSEGAGGRTDTQYF. CDR3 DNA sequence: TGTGCCAGCAGCTCGTCCGAAGGTGCGGGAGGGCGTACAGATACGCAGTATTTT.

The chain links TRBV5-1 to TRBJ1-5, with D possibly being TRBD1 (6 bases). Trimming removed 0 bases at V and 5 bases at J, with 6 bases between. Per germline, CDR1 SGHRS and CDR2 YFSETQ. CDR3 length: 13 amino acids. The CDR3 DNA reads as TGCGCCAGCAGCTTGGCAGGGGATCAGCCCCAGCATTTT. Translating it yields CASSLAGDQPQHF. The complete variable domain, with remaining parts taken from reference TRBV5-1 and TRBJ1-5, reads KAGVTQTPRYLIKTRGQQVTLSCSPISGHRSVSWYQQTPGQGLQFLFEYFSETQRNKGNFPGRFSGRQFSNSRSEMNVSTLELGDSALYLCASSLAGDQPQHFGDGTRLSIL.

This clone has a single count. The V and J genes are TRBV18 and TRBJ2-7, with TRBD1 matching over 9 bases. The germline CDR1 and CDR2 sequences are KGHSH and LQKENI. This CDR3 has 15 residues. V shed 3 bases and J 4 bases; nucleotides not matched to a gene: 7. The CDR3 sequence: CASSPRTGEGYEQYF. The CDR3 coding sequence is TGTGCCAGCTCACCTAGGACAGGGGAGGGTTACGAGCAGTACTTC.

The V call is TRBV6-1, the J call TRBJ2-5; weak D call: TRBD2 (6 bases). The CDR3 spans 14 residues. In germline, CDR1 is MNHNS, CDR2 SASEGT. V lost 5 bases, J lost 4 bases, and 14 bases lay in between. The CDR3 DNA is TGTGCCAGCAGTAAAAGCCAGGGAGGAGAGACCCAGTACTTC. Protein: CASSKSQGGETQYF.

The chain combines TRBV5-1 with TRBJ1-5; the D gene is possibly TRBD1 (5 bases). Germline loops: CDR1 SGHRS, CDR2 YFSETQ. The ends were cut back, 0 bases at V and 5 bases at J, with 9 bases in the middle. This CDR3 contains 14 residues. CDR3 sequence: CASSLAGGDQPQHF. The DNA for the CDR3 is TGCGCCAGCAGCTTGGCCGGGGGGGATCAGCCCCAGCATTTT.

This sequence joins TRBV7-6 and TRBJ2-7; 10 nucleotides match TRBD1. This CDR3 has 14 residues. Germline trimming cut 5 bases from V and 3 bases from J; bases unmatched to any gene: 4. From germline, CDR1 is SGHVS and CDR2 FNYEAQ. CDR3 residues: CASSPGTGDYEQYF. In nucleotides, the CDR3 is TGTGCCAGCAGCCCAGGGACAGGGGACTACGAGCAGTACTTC.

The chain has TRBV28 and TRBJ2-5; 12 bases fit TRBD1. Germline-derived CDR1 and CDR2 are MDHEN and SYDVKM. The junction had 13 bases not matched to a gene; V was cut back by 6 bases and J by 11 bases. This CDR3 contains 15 residues. The CDR3 coding sequence is TGTGCCAGCAGATTTCACGGGACAGGGGGCCGTGAGCAGTACTTC. This gives the protein CASRFHGTGGREQYF.

The chain links TRBV6-6 to TRBJ2-7; maybe TRBD2 (5 bases). CDR1 is MNHNY, CDR2 SVGAGI, per germline (reference sequence). V was trimmed by 0 bases and J by 6 bases, leaving 12 bases between them. This CDR3 region has 14 residues. CDR3 sequence (DNA): TGTGCCAGCAGTTACTCGATGGCGGCGGGCGAGCAGTACTTC. It encodes CASSYSMAAGEQYF.